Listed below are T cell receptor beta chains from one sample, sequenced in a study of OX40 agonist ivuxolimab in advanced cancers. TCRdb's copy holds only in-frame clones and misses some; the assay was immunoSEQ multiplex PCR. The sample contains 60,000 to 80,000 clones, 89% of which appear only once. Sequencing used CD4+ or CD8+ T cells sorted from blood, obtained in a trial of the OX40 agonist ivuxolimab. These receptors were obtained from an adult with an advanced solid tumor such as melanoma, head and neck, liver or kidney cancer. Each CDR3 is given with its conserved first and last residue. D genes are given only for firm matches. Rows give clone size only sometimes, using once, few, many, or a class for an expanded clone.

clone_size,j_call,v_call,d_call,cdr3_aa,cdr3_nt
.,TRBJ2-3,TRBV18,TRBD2,CASSPLSGRRDTQYF,TGTGCCAGCTCACCCCTTAGCGGGAGAAGAGATACGCAGTATTTT
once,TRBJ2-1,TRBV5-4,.,CASSSPTLGGSDEQFF,TGTGCCAGCAGCTCGCCGACCCTAGGAGGATCGGATGAGCAGTTCTTC
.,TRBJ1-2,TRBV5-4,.,CASSLRPGGGYTF,TGTGCCAGCAGCCTAAGACCGGGGGGGGGCTACACCTTC
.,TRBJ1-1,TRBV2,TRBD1,CASSEPQGTNEAFF,TGTGCCAGCAGTGAGCCACAGGGGACGAATGAAGCTTTCTTT
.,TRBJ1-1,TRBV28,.,CASREMTGNTEAFF,TGTGCCAGCAGGGAGATGACAGGAAACACTGAAGCTTTCTTT
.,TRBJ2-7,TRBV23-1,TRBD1,CASSQTGGFSYEQYF,TGCGCCAGCAGTCAAACAGGGGGTTTCTCCTACGAGCAGTACTTC
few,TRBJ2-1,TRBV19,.,CASNLGPLEHNEQFF,TGTGCCAGTAACCTTGGGCCCTTGGAACACAATGAGCAGTTCTTC
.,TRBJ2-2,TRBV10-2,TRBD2,CASRPGLADSNTGELFF,TGCGCCAGCAGGCCGGGACTAGCGGATTCGAACACCGGGGAGCTGTTTTTT
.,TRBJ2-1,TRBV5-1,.,CASSVEYLNEQFF,TGCGCCAGCAGCGTGGAGTACTTAAATGAGCAGTTCTTC
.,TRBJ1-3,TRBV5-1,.,CASSFGDTGNTIYF,TGCGCCAGCAGCTTCGGAGATACTGGAAACACCATATATTTT
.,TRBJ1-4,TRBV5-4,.,CASSTLPGEKLFF,TGTGCCAGCAGCACCCTTCCGGGGGAAAAACTGTTTTTT
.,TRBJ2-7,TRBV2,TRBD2,CASSEGRGGASGRTSYEQYF,TGTGCCAGCAGTGAAGGACGCGGGGGGGCTAGCGGGAGAACAAGCTACGAGCAGTACTTC
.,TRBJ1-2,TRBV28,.,CASSPFGGRVPSETF,TGTGCCAGCAGCCCTTTCGGGGGCAGGGTCCCTTCTGAGACCTTC
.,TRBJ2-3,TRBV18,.,CASSPTRDPNTDTQYF,TGTGCCAGCTCACCAACCAGGGACCCAAACACAGATACGCAGTATTTT
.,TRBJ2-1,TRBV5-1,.,CASGITSSYNEQFF,TGCGCCAGCGGGATTACGAGCTCCTACAATGAGCAGTTCTTC
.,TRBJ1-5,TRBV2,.,CASSVYYSNQPQHF,TGTGCCAGCAGTGTCTATTATAGCAATCAGCCCCAGCATTTT
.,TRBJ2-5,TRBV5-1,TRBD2,CASSLIGRAGETQYF,TGCGCCAGCAGCTTGATTGGGAGGGCCGGAGAGACCCAGTACTTC
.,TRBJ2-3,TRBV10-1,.,CASSAGQQTDTQYF,TGCGCCAGCAGCGCAGGACAGCAGACAGATACGCAGTATTTT
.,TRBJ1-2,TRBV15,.,CATSRAPGEGYGYTF,TGTGCCACCAGCAGAGCCCCCGGGGAGGGCTATGGCTACACCTTC
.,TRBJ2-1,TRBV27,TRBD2,CATRGSGTGFNEQFF,TGTGCCACTCGTGGGAGCGGGACTGGGTTCAATGAGCAGTTCTTC
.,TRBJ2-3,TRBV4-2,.,CASSQVGSYTQYF,TGTGCCAGCAGCCAAGTCGGCAGCTATACGCAGTATTTT
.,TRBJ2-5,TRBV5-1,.,CASSLLPGSSETQYF,TGCGCCAGCAGCTTGCTGCCAGGGTCCAGTGAGACCCAGTACTTC
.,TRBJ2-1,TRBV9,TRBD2,CASSVDSGRAFYNEQFF,TGTGCCAGCAGCGTAGATAGCGGGAGGGCCTTTTACAATGAGCAGTTCTTC
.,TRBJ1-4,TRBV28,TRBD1,CASSAHRGMDEKLFF,TGTGCCAGCAGTGCCCACAGGGGAATGGATGAAAAACTGTTTTTT
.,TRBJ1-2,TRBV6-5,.,CASSSFGTAVQGYTF,TGTGCCAGCAGTTCCTTTGGGACGGCGGTACAAGGCTACACCTTC
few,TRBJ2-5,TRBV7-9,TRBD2,CASSLEAGLGQYF,TGTGCCAGCAGCTTAGAAGCGGGGCTAGGGCAGTACTTC
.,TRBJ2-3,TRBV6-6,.,CASSYSMIIETDTQYF,TGTGCCAGCAGTTACTCCATGATAATAGAAACAGATACGCAGTATTTT
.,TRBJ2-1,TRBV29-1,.,CSVLRLSHEQFF,TGCAGCGTTTTAAGACTGTCCCATGAGCAGTTCTTC
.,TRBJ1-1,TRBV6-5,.,CASTRGREVGTEAFF,TGTGCCAGCACCCGAGGGCGGGAAGTGGGCACTGAAGCTTTCTTT
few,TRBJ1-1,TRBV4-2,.,CASSQVYSEAFF,TGTGCCAGCAGCCAAGTGTACTCTGAAGCTTTCTTT
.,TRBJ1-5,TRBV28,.,CASSFEGSGNQPQHF,TGTGCCAGCAGTTTTGAGGGGTCGGGCAATCAGCCCCAGCATTTT
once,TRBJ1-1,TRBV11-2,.,CASSLVGNRRYTEAFF,TGTGCCAGCAGCTTAGTGGGCAATCGGAGGTACACTGAAGCTTTCTTT